The 14 T cell receptor beta chains below all came from one sample that was sequenced in a study of cytomegalovirus exposure and HLA in healthy donors. The PCR made use of 60 Vbeta and 13 Jbeta primers. The assay was immunoSEQ multiplex PCR, and TCRdb's table has in-frame clones only and misses some. This sample has about 130,000 clones, with around 72% found just once. The sample was PBMCs. The receptors originated from a man aged 50-60 years in good health and CMV-seropositive.

This clone was seen just once. J is TRBJ1-1 and V is TRBV7-9; D not certain. V was shortened by 5 bases and J by 1 base, with 8 bases between the two germline ends. The germline V gene has CDR1 SEHNR and CDR2 FQNEAQ (reference sequence). The CDR3 has 13 residues. CDR3 sequence reads: CASSQAWNTEAFF. The CDR3, as DNA: TGTGCCAGCAGCCAAGCCTGGAACACTGAAGCTTTCTTT.

This sequence joins TRBV5-6 and TRBJ1-1, with 12 bases that match TRBD1. Germline V lookup: CDR1 SGHDT, CDR2 YYEEEE. J gave up 5 bases and V 4 bases, and 6 bases lay outside the gene matches. CDR3 length: 15 residues. In DNA, the CDR3 is TGTGCCAGCAGCCCGGGGACAGGGGGCAGGACTGAAGCTTTCTTT. Residues: CASSPGTGGRTEAFF.

This clone was observed a few times. The chain couples TRBV5-6 to TRBJ1-6; tentatively, D is TRBD1 (6 bases). The CDR3 runs 15 residues. V was trimmed by 6 bases and J by 2 bases, leaving 12 bases between them. Germline assignment: CDR1 SGHDT and CDR2 YYEEEE. CDR3 residues: CASTLRDTYNSPLHF. CDR3 bases: TGTGCCAGCACCCTTAGGGACACCTATAATTCACCCCTCCACTTT.

Details on this clone: Other nucleotide sequences in the sample specify the same CDR3. This chain joins TRBV6-1 and TRBJ2-1; 10 positions agree with TRBD1. V shed 2 bases, J shed 0 bases, and the junction held 1 base outside the gene matches. The CDR3 consists of 16 residues. Germline V CDR1 and CDR2: MNHNS, SASEGT. CDR3 nucleotide sequence: TGTGCCAGCAGTGAACGGACAGGGGGCTCCTACAATGAGCAGTTCTTC. Translating gives CASSERTGGSYNEQFF.

This clone was picked up a small number of times. V gene TRBV2 combines with J gene TRBJ1-5; 10 nucleotides line up with TRBD1. CDR1 and CDR2 from the germline V gene are SNHLY and FYNNEI. With 7 bases clipped from V and 6 bases from J, the junction kept 9 bases outside the gene matches. This CDR3 comprises 15 residues. The CDR3 region is CASNGDRGDSQPQHF. DNA for the CDR3: TGTGCCAGCAATGGGGACAGGGGCGATTCTCAGCCCCAGCATTTT. Full variable domain (outside the CDR3, taken from reference TRBV2 and TRBJ1-5): EPEVTQTPSHQVTQMGQEVILRCVPISNHLYFYWYRQILGQKVEFLVSFYNNEISEKSEIFDDQFSVERPDGSNFTLKIRSTKLEDSAMYFCASNGDRGDSQPQHFGDGTRLSIL.

This clone appeared once. The chain joins TRBV10-2 to TRBJ1-1; no definite D call. This CDR3 spans 14 amino acids. V was cut by 6 bases and J by 4 bases, with 15 bases left in between. Per germline, CDR1 WSHSY and CDR2 SAAADI. The CDR3 DNA reads as TGCGCCAGCAGCCAACGGGAGGGCGGCACTGAAGCTTTCTTT. Protein sequence: CASSQREGGTEAFF.

The chain couples TRBV10-2 to TRBJ2-7; 8 bases match TRBD2. The CDR3 spans 16 residues. Germline V gene data show CDR1 as WSHSY and CDR2 as SAAADI. Germline trimming cut 3 bases from V and 2 bases from J; bases unmatched to any gene: 9. In DNA form, the CDR3 reads TGCGCCAGCAGTGACTCTGGCGGGGGGTCCCCCTACGAGCAGTACTTC. Translation gives CASSDSGGGSPYEQYF.

V gene TRBV18 combines with J gene TRBJ1-2; D ambiguous. The CDR3 has 13 amino acids. Germline CDR1 is KGHSH and CDR2 is LQKENI. V was pared by 4 bases and J by 0 bases, with 6 bases between. CDR3 in DNA: TGTGCCAGCTCACGAGTTGCTAACTATGGCTACACCTTC. It specifies CASSRVANYGYTF.

V gene TRBV5-4 combines with J gene TRBJ2-1, with D maybe TRBD2 (6 bases). Trimming took 4 bases from V and 0 from J, leaving 17 bases between them. The germline gives CDR1 SGHNT, CDR2 YYREEE (reference sequence). This CDR3 spans 17 amino acids. The CDR3 sequence: CASSPRAGTSSYNEQFF. CDR3 sequence (DNA): TGTGCCAGCAGCCCCCGGGCGGGAACCTCCTCCTACAATGAGCAGTTCTTC.

CDR3 bases: TGCGCCAGCAGCTTGCAGTCAGGGTGGCAGCCCCAGCATTTT. Amino acid sequence: CASSLQSGWQPQHF. The chain combines TRBV5-1 with TRBJ1-5; tentative D call: TRBD1 (5 bases). CDR1 and CDR2 from the germline V gene are SGHRS and YFSETQ. CDR3 length: 14 amino acids. Trimming cost V 1 base and J 7 bases, with 12 bases left between them.

The chain employs TRBV7-2 and TRBJ2-3; maybe TRBD2 (5 bases). Looked up from germline, CDR1 is SGHTA and CDR2 is FQGNSA. The CDR3 has 14 amino acids. V gave up 1 base and J gave up 5 bases, with 10 bases separating them. The CDR3 here is CASSLGGSKDTQYF. The CDR3 region has the DNA TGTGCCAGCAGCTTAGGTGGGAGTAAAGATACGCAGTATTTT.

In its sample, this clone was seen once. The chain employs TRBV2 and TRBJ2-1; TRBD1 agrees at 8 bases. The CDR3 has 15 amino acids. Germline trimming cut 3 bases from V and 4 bases from J; bases unmatched to any gene: 5. The germline gives CDR1 SNHLY, CDR2 FYNNEI. CDR3 loop: CASSDDRTGYNEQFF. CDR3 sequence (DNA): TGTGCCAGCAGTGATGACAGGACAGGGTACAATGAGCAGTTCTTC.

The J gene is TRBJ1-1, the V gene TRBV6-5; no firm D call. The CDR3 extends over 11 amino acids. Germline CDR1 is MNHEY and CDR2 is SVGAGI. Trimming took off 2 bases at V and 5 bases at J, with 3 bases between the two ends. The CDR3 DNA follows: TGTGCCAGCAGTTACGAGACTGAAGCTTTCTTT. Translating it yields CASSYETEAFF.

The genes are TRBV19 and TRBJ1-3; 10 nucleotides match TRBD1. J lost 6 bases, V lost 6 bases, and 8 bases had no gene match. Germline CDR1 reads LNHDA; CDR2 reads SQIVND (reference sequence). The CDR3 sequence is 15 residues long. CDR3 DNA sequence: TGTGCCAGTAGCGTCGGACAGGGGGGGATAAACACCATATATTTT. Translating it yields CASSVGQGGINTIYF.